The entry below gives a single T cell receptor (beta chain) sequence along with its context. Its specificity is not known. A clone one base away is much larger, so this may be a read error. V lost 10 bases and J lost 4, with 16 bases in between. The CDR3 is 13 residues long. No cell sorting was done before RNA was extracted from the tissue. The data stem from a study of tumor and adjacent non-tumor tissue in lung cancer. Study-wide results and limits: Significantly higher TCR diversity was found in tumor than normal lung.

The library came from three nested PCR rounds adapted from ARM-PCR protocols. MiXCR, run by TCRdb on the multiplex PCR reads, gives a single entry per CDR3 protein. The data contain 68,000 or so distinct CDR3 sequences, 55% to 70% of them singletons. Specimen: lung tumor tissue. This TCR was recovered from a man aged 45-65 years with non-small cell lung cancer. This sequence joins TRBV12-3 or TRBV12-4 and TRBJ2-5; D ambiguous. Here the CDR3 reads CAIKVGQVETQYF. CDR3 nucleotide sequence: TGTGCCATCAAGGTCGGGCAAGTAGAGACCCAGTACTTC.